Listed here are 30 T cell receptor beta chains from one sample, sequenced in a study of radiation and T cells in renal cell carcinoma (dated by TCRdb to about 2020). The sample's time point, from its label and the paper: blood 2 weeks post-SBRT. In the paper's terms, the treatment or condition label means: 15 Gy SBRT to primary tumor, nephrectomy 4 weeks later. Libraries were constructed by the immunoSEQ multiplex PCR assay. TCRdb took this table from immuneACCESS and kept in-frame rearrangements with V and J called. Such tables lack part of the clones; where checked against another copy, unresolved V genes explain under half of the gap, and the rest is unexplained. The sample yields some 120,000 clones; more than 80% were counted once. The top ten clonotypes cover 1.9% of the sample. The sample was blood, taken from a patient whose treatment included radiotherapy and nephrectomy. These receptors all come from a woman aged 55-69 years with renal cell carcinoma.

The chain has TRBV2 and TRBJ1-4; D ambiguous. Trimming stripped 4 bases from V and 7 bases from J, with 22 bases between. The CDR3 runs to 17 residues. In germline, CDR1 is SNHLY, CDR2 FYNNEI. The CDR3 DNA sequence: TGTGCCAGCAGTGTCTCGCCCCTAAGAGGATTGGGTGAAAAACTGTTTTTT. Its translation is CASSVSPLRGLGEKLFF.

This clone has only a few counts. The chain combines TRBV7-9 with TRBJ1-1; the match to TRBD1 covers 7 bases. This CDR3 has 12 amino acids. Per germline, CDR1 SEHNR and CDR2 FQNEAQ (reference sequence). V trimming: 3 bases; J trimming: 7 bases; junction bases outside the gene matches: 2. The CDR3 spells CASSLTGNEAFF. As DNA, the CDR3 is TGTGCCAGCAGCTTGACAGGGAATGAAGCTTTCTTT.

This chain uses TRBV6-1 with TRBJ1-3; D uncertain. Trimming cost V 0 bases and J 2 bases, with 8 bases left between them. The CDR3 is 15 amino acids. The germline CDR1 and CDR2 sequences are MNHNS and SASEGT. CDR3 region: CASSEARVPGNTIYF. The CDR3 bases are TGTGCCAGCAGTGAAGCTAGGGTCCCTGGAAACACCATATATTTT.

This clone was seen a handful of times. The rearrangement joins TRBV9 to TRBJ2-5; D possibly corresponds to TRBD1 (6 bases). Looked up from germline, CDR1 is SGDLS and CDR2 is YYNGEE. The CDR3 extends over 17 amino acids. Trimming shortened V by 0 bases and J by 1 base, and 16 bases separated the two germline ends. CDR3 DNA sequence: TGTGCCAGCAGCGTAGAAGCCTACAGGGCTCCCCAAGAGACCCAGTACTTC. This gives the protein CASSVEAYRAPQETQYF.

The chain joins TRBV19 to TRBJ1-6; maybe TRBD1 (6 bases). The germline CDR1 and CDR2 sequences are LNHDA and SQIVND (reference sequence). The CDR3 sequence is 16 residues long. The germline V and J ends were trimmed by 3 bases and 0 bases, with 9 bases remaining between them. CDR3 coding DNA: TGTGCCAGTAGTATGGGGGCGATCTCCTATAATTCACCCCTCCACTTT. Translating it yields CASSMGAISYNSPLHF.

CDR3 DNA: TGTGCCAGCACCCAAACAGTGGGCAATCAGCCCCAGCATTTT. Translation: CASTQTVGNQPQHF. V gene TRBV7-2 combines with J gene TRBJ1-5; D gene unclear. In germline, CDR1 is SGHTA, CDR2 FQGNSA. CDR3 length: 14 residues. Trimming shortened V by 7 bases and J by 2 bases, and 12 bases separated the two germline ends.

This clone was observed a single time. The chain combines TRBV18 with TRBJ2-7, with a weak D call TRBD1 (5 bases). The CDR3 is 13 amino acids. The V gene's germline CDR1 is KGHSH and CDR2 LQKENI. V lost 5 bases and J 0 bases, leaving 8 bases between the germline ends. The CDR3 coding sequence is TGTGCCAGCTCAGACAGTACCTCCTACGAGCAGTACTTC. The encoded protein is CASSDSTSYEQYF.

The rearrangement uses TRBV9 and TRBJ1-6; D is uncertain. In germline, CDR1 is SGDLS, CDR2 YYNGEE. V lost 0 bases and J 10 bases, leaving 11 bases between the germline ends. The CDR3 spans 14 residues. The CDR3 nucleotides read TGTGCCAGCAGCGTAGGGCAGGTATCATCACCCCTCCACTTT. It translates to CASSVGQVSSPLHF. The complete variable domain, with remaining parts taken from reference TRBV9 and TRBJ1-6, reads DSGVTQTPKHLITATGQRVTLRCSPRSGDLSVYWYQQSLDQGLQFLIQYYNGEERAKGNILERFSAQQFPDLHSELNLSSLELGDSALYFCASSVGQVSSPLHFGNGTRLTVT.

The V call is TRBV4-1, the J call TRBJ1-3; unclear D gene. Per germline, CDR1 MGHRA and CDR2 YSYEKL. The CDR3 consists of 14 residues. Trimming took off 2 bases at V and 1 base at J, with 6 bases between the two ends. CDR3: CASSQSQSGNTIYF. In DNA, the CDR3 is TGCGCCAGCAGCCAATCCCAGTCTGGAAACACCATATATTTT.

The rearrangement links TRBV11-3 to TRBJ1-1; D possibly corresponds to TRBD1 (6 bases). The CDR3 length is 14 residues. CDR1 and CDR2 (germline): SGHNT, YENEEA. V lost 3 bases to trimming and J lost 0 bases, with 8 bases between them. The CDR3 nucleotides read TGTGCCAGCAGCTTCGCAGGGGTGAACACTGAAGCTTTCTTT. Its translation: CASSFAGVNTEAFF.

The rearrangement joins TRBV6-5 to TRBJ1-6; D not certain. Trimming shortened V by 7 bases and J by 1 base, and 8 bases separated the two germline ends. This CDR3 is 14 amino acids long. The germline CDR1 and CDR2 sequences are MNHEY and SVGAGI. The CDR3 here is CASTGGSYNSPLHF. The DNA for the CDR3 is TGTGCCAGCACGGGAGGTTCCTATAATTCACCCCTCCACTTT.

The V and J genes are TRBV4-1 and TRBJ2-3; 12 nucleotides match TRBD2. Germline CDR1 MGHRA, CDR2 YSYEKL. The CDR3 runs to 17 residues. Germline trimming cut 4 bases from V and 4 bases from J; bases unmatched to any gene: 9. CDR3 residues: CASSPLPSGGAPDTQYF. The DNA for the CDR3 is TGCGCCAGCAGCCCTCTTCCTAGCGGGGGGGCCCCAGATACGCAGTATTTT.

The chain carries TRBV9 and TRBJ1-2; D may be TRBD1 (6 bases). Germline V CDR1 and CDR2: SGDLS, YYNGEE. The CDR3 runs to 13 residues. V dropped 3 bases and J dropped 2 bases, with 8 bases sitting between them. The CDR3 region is CASSDRANYGYTF. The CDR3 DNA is TGTGCCAGCAGCGACAGGGCAAACTATGGCTACACCTTC. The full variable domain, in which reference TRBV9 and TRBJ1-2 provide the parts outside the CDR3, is DSGVTQTPKHLITATGQRVTLRCSPRSGDLSVYWYQQSLDQGLQFLIQYYNGEERAKGNILERFSAQQFPDLHSELNLSSLELGDSALYFCASSDRANYGYTFGSGTRLTVV.

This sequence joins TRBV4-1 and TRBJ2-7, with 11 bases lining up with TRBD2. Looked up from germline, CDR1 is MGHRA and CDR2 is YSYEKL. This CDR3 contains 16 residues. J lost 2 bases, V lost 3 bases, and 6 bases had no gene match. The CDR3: CASSQAGTSGAYEQYF. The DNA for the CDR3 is TGCGCCAGCAGCCAGGCCGGGACTAGCGGCGCCTACGAGCAGTACTTC.

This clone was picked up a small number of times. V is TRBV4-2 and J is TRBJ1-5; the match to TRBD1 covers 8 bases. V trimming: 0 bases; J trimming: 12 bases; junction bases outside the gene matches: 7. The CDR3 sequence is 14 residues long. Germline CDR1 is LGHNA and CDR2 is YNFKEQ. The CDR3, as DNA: TGTGCCAGCAGCCAAGACAGGGGGCTTACACGCCAGCATTTT. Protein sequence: CASSQDRGLTRQHF.

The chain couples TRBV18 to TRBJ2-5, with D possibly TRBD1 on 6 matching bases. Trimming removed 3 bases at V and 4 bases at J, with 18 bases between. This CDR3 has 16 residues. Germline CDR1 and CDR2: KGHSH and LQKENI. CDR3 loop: CASSPDGNRDIETQYF. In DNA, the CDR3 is TGTGCCAGCTCACCTGACGGGAACAGGGATATAGAGACCCAGTACTTC.

The CDR3 region is CASSFSGAPGRDNEKLFF. The CDR3 DNA is TGTGCCAGCAGCTTTTCGGGGGCCCCGGGGAGAGATAATGAAAAACTGTTTTTT. This chain joins TRBV2 and TRBJ1-4; weak D call: TRBD1 (6 bases). The germline V and J ends were trimmed by 6 bases and 4 bases, with 24 bases remaining between them. This CDR3 has 18 residues. Germline V gives CDR1 SNHLY, CDR2 FYNNEI.

CDR3: CASSSGLAGTDTQYF. The CDR3, as DNA: TGTGCCAGTAGTTCCGGACTAGCGGGCACAGATACGCAGTATTTT. V and J are TRBV19 and TRBJ2-3, with 10 bases identical to TRBD2. CDR3 length equals 15 residues. The junction had 3 bases not matched to a gene; V was cut back by 5 bases and J by 1 base. The V gene's germline CDR1 is LNHDA and CDR2 SQIVND (reference sequence).

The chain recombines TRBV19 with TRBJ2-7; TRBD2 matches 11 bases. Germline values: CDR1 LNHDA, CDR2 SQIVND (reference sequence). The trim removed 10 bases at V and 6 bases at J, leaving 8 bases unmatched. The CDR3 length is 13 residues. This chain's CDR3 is CATKTSGGREQYF. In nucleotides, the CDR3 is TGTGCCACCAAAACTAGCGGGGGACGCGAGCAGTACTTC.

The CDR3 DNA follows: TGTGCCAGCAGCGCACAAAGTACAGGGGACGAGCAGTACTTC. Translated: CASSAQSTGDEQYF. The chain combines TRBV9 with TRBJ2-7; 7 bases are a match to TRBD1. The CDR3 has 14 amino acids. The junction had 8 bases not matched to a gene; V was cut back by 3 bases and J by 5 bases. Germline assignment: CDR1 SGDLS and CDR2 YYNGEE.

The CDR3 DNA reads as TGCGCCAGCAGCGGTGGGACAGCTCAAGAGACCCAGTACTTC. Amino acids: CASSGGTAQETQYF. The J gene is TRBJ2-5, the V gene TRBV5-1; 7 nucleotides align to TRBD1. The CDR3 contains 14 residues. The V gene's germline CDR1 is SGHRS and CDR2 YFSETQ. The V segment lost 4 bases and the J segment 2 bases; nucleotides outside the gene matches: 5. The entire variable domain, with the rest obtained from reference TRBV5-1 and TRBJ2-5, is as follows: KAGVTQTPRYLIKTRGQQVTLSCSPISGHRSVSWYQQTPGQGLQFLFEYFSETQRNKGNFPGRFSGRQFSNSRSEMNVSTLELGDSALYLCASSGGTAQETQYFGPGTRLLVL.

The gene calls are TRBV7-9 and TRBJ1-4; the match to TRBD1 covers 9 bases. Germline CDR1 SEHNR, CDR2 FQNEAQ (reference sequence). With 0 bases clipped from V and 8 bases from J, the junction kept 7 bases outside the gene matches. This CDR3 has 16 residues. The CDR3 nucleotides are TGTGCCAGCAGCTTAGCCTCGGGACAGGGAGAGGAAAAACTGTTTTTT. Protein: CASSLASGQGEEKLFF.

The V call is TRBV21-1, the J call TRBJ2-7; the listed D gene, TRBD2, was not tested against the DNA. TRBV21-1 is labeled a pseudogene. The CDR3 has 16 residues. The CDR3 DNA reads TGTGCCAGCTCTGTCTGCGGGGCCGAACCCGACTACGAGCAGTACTTC. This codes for CASSVCGAEPDYEQYF.

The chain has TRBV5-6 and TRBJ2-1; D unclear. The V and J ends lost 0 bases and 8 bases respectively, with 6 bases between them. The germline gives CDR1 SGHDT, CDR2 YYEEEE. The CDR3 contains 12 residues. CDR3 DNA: TGTGCCAGCAGCTTGGCCAAGGATGAGCAGTTCTTC. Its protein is CASSLAKDEQFF.

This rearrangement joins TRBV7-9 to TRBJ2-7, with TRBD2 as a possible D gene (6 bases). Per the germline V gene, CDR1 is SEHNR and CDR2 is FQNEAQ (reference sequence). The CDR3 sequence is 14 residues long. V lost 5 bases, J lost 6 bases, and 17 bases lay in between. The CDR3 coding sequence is TGTGCCAGCAGCCCTAGGGGACTCGGGGGCGAGCAGTACTTC. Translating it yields CASSPRGLGGEQYF.

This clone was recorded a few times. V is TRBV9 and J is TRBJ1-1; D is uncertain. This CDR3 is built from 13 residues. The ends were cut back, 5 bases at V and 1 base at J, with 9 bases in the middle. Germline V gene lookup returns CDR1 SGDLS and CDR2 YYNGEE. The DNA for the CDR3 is TGTGCCAGCAGATTTGCGGAGAACACTGAAGCTTTCTTT. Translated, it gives CASRFAENTEAFF.

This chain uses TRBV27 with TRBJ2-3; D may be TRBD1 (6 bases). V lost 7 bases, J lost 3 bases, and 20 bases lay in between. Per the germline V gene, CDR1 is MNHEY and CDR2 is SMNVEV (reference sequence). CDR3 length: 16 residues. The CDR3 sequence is CASTRGPFLGTDTQYF. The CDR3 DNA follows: TGTGCCAGCACCAGGGGCCCGTTTTTGGGAACAGATACGCAGTATTTT.

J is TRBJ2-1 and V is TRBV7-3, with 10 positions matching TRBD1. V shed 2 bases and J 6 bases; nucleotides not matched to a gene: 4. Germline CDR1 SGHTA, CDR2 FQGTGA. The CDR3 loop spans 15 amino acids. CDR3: CASSLAGQGFNEQFF. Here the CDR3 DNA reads TGTGCCAGCAGCTTAGCGGGACAGGGGTTCAATGAGCAGTTCTTC.

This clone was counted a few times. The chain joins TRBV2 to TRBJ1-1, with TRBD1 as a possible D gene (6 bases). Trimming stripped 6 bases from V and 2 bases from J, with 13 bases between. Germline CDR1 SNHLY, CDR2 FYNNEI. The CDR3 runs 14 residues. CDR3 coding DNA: TGTGCCAGCAGGAGGGACATAGCTAACACTGAAGCTTTCTTT. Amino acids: CASRRDIANTEAFF.

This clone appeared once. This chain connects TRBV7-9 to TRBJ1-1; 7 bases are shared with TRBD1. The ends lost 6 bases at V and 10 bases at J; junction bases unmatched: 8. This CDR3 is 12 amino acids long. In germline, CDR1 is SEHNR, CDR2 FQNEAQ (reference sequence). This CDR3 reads CASRGDREGAFF. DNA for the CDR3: TGTGCCAGCAGAGGCGACAGGGAAGGAGCTTTCTTT.